This T cell receptor beta chain appears in the sequencing data of a study of T cell responses to AZD1222 COVID-19 vaccine. Findings of the study overall: Among AZD1222 vaccinees, only five or six were seropositive at baseline. Dominant at 160-218 and 743-854, vaccine-associated CD4 TCRs also spanned spike.

Germline CDR1 reads MNHEY; CDR2 reads SMNVEV (reference sequence). J gave up 6 bases and V 3 bases, and 10 bases lay outside the gene matches. The CDR3 runs 15 residues. Comments on this clone: Its target is unknown.

Clones were sequenced by immunoSEQ multiplex PCR, and TCRdb holds only the in-frame ones, with some missing. The sample holds approximately 100,000 clones, approximately 89% seen once. This receptor was obtained from an adult in good health. The source was peripheral blood, collected on day 0 of AZD1222 vaccination. V usage is TRBV27 and J usage is TRBJ1-2; 7 bases are shared with TRBD1. The CDR3 DNA reads as TGTGCCAGCAGTTTGATCCAGGGGGTTAAGGATGGCTACACCTTC. Protein: CASSLIQGVKDGYTF.